This T cell receptor (beta chain) comes out of a study of naive CD8 T cells in extremely preterm neonates. Generated by immunoSEQ multiplex PCR, the TCRdb table keeps only in-frame clones and is missing some. The sample lists some 5,700 clones, approximately 96% occurring once. The germline V gene has CDR1 LNHDA and CDR2 SQIVND (reference sequence). V shed 9 bases and J 0 bases; nucleotides not matched to a gene: 4. This CDR3 is built from 15 residues. The specimen was naive CD8+ T cells from blood. The chain is built from TRBV19 and TRBJ2-6; 8 bases fit TRBD2. The receptor comes from a human donor in good health. The CDR3 DNA reads as TGTGCCAGCCGCCGGGGGGGCTCTGGGGCCAACGTCCTGACTTTC. This gives the protein CASRRGGSGANVLTF.